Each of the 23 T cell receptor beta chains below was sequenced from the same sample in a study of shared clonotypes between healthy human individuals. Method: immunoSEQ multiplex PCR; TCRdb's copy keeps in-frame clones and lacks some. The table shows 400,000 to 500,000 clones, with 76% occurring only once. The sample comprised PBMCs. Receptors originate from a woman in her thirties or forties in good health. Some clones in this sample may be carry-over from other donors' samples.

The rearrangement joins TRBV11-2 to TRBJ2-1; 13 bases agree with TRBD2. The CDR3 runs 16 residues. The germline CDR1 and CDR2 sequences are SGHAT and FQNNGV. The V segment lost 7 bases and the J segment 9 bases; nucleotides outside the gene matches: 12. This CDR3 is CASTPGLAGAYGEQFF. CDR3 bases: TGTGCCAGCACCCCCGGACTAGCGGGAGCGTATGGTGAGCAGTTCTTC.

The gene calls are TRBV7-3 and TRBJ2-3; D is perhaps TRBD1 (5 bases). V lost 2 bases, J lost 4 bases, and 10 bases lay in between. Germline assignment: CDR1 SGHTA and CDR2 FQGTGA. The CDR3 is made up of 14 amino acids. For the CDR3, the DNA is TGTGCCAGCAGCTTAGGGGCCCCTCCAGATACGCAGTATTTT. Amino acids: CASSLGAPPDTQYF.

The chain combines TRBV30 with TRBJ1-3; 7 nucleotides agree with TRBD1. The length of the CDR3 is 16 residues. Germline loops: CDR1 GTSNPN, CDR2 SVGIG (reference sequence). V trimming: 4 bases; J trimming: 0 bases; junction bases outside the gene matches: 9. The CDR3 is CAWNAPTGFSGNTIYF. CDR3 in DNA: TGTGCCTGGAATGCCCCGACAGGGTTCTCTGGAAACACCATATATTTT.

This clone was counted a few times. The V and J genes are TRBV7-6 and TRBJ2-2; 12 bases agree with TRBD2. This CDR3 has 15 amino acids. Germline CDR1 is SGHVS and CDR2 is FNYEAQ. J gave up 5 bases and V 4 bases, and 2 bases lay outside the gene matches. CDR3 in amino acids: CASSSGTSGTGELFF. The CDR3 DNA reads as TGTGCCAGCAGCTCAGGGACTAGCGGGACCGGGGAGCTGTTTTTT. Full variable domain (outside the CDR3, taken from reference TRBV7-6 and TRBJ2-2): GAGVSQSPRYKVTKRGQDVALRCDPISGHVSLYWYRQALGQGPEFLTYFNYEAQQDKSGLPNDRFSAERPEGSISTLTIQRTEQRDSAMYRCASSSGTSGTGELFFGEGSRLTVL.

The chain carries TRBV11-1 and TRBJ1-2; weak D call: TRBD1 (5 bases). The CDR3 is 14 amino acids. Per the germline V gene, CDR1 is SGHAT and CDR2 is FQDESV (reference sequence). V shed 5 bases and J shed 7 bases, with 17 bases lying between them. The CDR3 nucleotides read TGTGCCAGCAGCATAAACCGGGACTCCGGTGGCTACACCTTC. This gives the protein CASSINRDSGGYTF.

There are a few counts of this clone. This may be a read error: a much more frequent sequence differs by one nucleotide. The CDR3 sequence: CASSLTPGHGKTQYF. Written as DNA, the CDR3 is TGTGCCAGCAGCTTAACGCCGGGACACGGAAAGACCCAGTACTTC. The chain combines TRBV7-3 with TRBJ2-5; weak D call: TRBD1 (6 bases). V gave up 0 bases and J gave up 6 bases, with 14 bases separating them. Per germline, CDR1 SGHTA and CDR2 FQGTGA. The CDR3 consists of 15 residues.

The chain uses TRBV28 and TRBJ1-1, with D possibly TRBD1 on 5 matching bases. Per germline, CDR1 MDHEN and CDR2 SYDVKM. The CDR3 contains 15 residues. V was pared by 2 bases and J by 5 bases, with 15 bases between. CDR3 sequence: CASSLTGREGTEAFF. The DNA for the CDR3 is TGTGCCAGCAGTTTAACCGGTCGGGAGGGGACTGAAGCTTTCTTT.

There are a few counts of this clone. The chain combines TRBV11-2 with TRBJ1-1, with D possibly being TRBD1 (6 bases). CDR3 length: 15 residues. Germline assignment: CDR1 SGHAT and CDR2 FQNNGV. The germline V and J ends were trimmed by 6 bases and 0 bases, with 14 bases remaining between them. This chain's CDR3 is CASRTEGGLNTEAFF. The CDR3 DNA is TGTGCCAGCAGGACCGAGGGGGGACTGAACACTGAAGCTTTCTTT.

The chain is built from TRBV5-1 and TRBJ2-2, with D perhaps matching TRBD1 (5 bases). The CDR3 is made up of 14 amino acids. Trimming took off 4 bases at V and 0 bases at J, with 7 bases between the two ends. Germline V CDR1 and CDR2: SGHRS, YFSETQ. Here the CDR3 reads CASSQGTNTGELFF. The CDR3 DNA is TGCGCCAGCAGCCAGGGCACGAACACCGGGGAGCTGTTTTTT.

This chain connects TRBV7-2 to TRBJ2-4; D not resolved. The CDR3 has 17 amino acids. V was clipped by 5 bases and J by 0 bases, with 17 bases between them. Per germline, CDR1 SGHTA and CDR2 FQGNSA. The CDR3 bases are TGTGCCAGCAGCGATCGTCGTGGGTCCGCAGCCAAAAACATTCAGTACTTC. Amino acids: CASSDRRGSAAKNIQYF.

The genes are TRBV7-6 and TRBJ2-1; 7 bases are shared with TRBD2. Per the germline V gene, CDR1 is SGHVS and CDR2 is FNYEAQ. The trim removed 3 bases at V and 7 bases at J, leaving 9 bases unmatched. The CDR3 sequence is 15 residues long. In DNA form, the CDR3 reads TGTGCCAGCAGCTTTTTTCGTGCGGGAGCGAATGAGCAGTTCTTC. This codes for CASSFFRAGANEQFF.

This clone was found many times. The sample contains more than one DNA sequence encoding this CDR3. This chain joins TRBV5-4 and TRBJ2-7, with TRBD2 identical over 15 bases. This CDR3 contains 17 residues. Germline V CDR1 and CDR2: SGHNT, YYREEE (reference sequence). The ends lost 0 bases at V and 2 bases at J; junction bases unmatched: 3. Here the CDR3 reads CASSLGGLAGGTYEQYF. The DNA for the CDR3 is TGTGCCAGCAGCTTGGGTGGACTAGCGGGAGGGACCTACGAGCAGTACTTC.

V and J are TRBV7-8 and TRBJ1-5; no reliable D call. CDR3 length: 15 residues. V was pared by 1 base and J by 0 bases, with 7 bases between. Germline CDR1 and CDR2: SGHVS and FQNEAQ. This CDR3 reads CASSLGQNSNQPQHF. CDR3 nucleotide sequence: TGTGCCAGCAGCTTAGGCCAAAATAGCAATCAGCCCCAGCATTTT. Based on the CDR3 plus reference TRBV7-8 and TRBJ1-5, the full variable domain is GAGVSQSPRYKVAKRGQDVALRCDPISGHVSLFWYQQALGQGPEFLTYFQNEAQLDKSGLPSDRFFAERPEGSVSTLKIQRTQQEDSAVYLCASSLGQNSNQPQHFGDGTRLSIL.

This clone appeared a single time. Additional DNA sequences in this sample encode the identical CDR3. CDR3 sequence reads: CASSELPYEQYF. The CDR3, as DNA: TGTGCCAGCAGTGAACTTCCCTACGAGCAGTACTTC. This rearrangement joins TRBV2 to TRBJ2-7, with D unclear. The V end lost 2 bases, the J end lost 2 bases, and 4 bases lay between the germline ends. Per germline, CDR1 SNHLY and CDR2 FYNNEI. The length of the CDR3 is 12 residues.

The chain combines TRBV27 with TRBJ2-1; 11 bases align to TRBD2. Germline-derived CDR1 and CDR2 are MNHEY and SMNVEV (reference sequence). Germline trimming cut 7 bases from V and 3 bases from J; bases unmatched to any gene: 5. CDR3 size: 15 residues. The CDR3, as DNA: TGTGCCAGCACTCCCGGGACTAGCGGCTACAATGAGCAGTTCTTC. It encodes CASTPGTSGYNEQFF.

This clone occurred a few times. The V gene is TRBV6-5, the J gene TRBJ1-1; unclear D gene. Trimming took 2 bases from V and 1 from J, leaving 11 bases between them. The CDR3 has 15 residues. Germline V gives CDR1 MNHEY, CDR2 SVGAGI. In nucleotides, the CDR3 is TGTGCCAGCAGTTACGGAGGCGCTCCGAACACTGAAGCTTTCTTT. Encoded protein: CASSYGGAPNTEAFF.

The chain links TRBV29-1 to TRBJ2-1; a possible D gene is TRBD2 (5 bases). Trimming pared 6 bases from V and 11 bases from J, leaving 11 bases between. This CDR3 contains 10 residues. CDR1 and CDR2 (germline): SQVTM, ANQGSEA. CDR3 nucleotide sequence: TGCAGCGTGGGAGAACAGCAGCAGTTCTTC. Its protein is CSVGEQQQFF.

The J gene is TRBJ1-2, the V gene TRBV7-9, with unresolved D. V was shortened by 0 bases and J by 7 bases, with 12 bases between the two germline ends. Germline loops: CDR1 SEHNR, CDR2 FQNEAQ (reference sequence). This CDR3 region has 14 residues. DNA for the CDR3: TGTGCCAGCAGCTTAGCTGTCAACCAGCGTGGCTACACCTTC. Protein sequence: CASSLAVNQRGYTF.

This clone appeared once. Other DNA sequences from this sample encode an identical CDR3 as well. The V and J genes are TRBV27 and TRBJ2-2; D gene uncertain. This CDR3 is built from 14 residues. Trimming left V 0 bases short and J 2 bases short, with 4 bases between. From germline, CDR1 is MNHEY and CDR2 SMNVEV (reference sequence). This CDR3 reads CASSLSGNTGELFF. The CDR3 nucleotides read TGTGCCAGCAGTTTATCCGGAAACACCGGGGAGCTGTTTTTT.

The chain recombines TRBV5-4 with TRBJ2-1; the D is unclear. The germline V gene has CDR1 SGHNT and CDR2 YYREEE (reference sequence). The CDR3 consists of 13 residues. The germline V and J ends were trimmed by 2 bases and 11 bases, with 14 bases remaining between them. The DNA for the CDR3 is TGTGCCAGCAGCTTAGAAGCGAGGTACAAGCAGTTCTTC. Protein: CASSLEARYKQFF. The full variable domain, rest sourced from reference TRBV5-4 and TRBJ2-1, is ETGVTQSPTHLIKTRGQQVTLRCSSQSGHNTVSWYQQALGQGPQFIFQYYREEENGRGNFPPRFSGLQFPNYSSELNVNALELDDSALYLCASSLEARYKQFFGPGTRLTVL.

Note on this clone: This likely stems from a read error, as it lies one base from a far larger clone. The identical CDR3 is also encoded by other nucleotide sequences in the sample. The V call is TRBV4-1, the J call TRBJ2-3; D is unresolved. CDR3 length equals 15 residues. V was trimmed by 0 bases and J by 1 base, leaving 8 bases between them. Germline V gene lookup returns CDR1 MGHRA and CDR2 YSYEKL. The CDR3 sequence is CASSQEAIRTDTQYF. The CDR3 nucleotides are TGCGCCAGCAGCCAAGAAGCCATTCGCACAGATACGCAGTATTTT.

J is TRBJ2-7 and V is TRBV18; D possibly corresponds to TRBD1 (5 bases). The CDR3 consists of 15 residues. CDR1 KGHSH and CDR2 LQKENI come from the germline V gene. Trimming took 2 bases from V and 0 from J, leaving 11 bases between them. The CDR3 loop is CASSPGGASSYEQYF. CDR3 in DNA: TGTGCCAGCTCACCAGGTGGGGCGAGCTCCTACGAGCAGTACTTC.

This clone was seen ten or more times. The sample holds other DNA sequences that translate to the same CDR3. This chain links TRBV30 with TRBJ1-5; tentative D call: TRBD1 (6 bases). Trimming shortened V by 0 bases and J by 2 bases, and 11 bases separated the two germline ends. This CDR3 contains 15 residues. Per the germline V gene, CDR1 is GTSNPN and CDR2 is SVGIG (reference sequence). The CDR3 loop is CAWSVRAGGNQPQHF. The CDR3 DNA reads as TGTGCCTGGAGTGTACGGGCAGGGGGCAATCAGCCCCAGCATTTT.